This T cell receptor (beta chain) was retrieved from a study of T cell responses to AZD1222 COVID-19 vaccine. General study findings and limits: Distributed over spike, vaccine-associated CD4 TCRs predominated at 160-218 and 743-854. The sample set comprised mostly white British donors with more females, and clonal diversity was possibly underestimated. Repertoire sampling happened only post peak T cell response.

Between the trimmed V and J ends, which lost 2 bases and 4 bases, there was a span of 9 bases. The CDR3 covers 13 residues. Germline V gene data show CDR1 as SEHNR and CDR2 as FQNEAQ (reference sequence). Assay used: immunoSEQ multiplex PCR; TCRdb lists only in-frame clones, some missing. The table lists roughly 150,000 clones, roughly 90% of them singletons. In the case of this clone: Its antigen is unidentified.

The chain uses TRBV7-9 and TRBJ2-7; D gene uncertain. This receptor was taken from an adult who received the AZD1222 COVID-19 vaccine. This sample comprised peripheral blood, obtained 28 days after the second AZD1222 dose. For the CDR3, the DNA is TGTGCCAGCAGCTTAAACCTGGGGTACGAGCAGTACTTC. Protein product: CASSLNLGYEQYF.